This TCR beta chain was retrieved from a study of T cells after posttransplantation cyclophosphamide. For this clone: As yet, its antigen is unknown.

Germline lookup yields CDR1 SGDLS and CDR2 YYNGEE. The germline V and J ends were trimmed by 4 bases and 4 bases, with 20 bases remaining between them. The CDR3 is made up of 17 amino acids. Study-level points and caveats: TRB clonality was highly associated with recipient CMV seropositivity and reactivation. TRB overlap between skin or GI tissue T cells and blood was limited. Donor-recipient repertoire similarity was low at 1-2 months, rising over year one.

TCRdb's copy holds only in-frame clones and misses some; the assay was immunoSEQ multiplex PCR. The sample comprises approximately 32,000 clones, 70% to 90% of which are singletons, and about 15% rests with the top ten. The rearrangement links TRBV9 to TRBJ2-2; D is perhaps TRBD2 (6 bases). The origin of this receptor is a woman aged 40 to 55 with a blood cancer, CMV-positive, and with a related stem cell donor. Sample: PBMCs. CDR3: CASSSQTIPRGTGELFF. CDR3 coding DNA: TGTGCCAGCAGCTCCCAAACGATTCCGCGGGGCACCGGGGAGCTGTTTTTT.